This T cell receptor beta chain derives from a study of a mutant IDH1 vaccine in newly diagnosed glioma. Time point described: baseline, week 1 (first vaccination visit). Sample treatment: pre-vaccination baseline after standard-of-care therapy. Trimming pared 0 bases from V and 11 bases from J, leaving 11 bases between. The CDR3 length is 13 residues. Germline V CDR1 and CDR2: MNHEY, SVGAGI. The data were produced by immunoSEQ multiplex PCR, yet TCRdb's version contains in-frame clones alone and is incomplete. The sample yields about 38,000 clones, 75% to 85% seen once. The receptor was isolated from a middle-aged man with glioma. Some clones in this sample may be carry-over from other donors' samples. The chain combines TRBV6-5 with TRBJ2-4; maybe TRBD1 (6 bases). Specimen: PBMCs, collected from a glioma patient treated with radiotherapy, temozolomide or both. For the CDR3, the DNA is TGTGCCAGCAGTTACTCTTCAGGGGCCGTTCAGTACTTC. Translation: CASSYSSGAVQYF.